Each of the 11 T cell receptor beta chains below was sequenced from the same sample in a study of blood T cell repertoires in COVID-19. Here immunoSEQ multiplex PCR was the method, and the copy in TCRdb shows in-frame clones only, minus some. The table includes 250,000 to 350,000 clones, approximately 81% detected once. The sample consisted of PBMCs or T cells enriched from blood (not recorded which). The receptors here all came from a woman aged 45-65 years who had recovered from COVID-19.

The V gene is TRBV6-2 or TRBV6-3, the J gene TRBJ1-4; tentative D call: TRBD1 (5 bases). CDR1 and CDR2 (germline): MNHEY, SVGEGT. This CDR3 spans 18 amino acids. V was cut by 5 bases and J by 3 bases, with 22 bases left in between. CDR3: CASSGAPVPASSNEKLFF. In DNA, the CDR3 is TGTGCCAGCAGTGGGGCTCCGGTGCCAGCAAGTTCTAATGAAAAACTGTTTTTT.

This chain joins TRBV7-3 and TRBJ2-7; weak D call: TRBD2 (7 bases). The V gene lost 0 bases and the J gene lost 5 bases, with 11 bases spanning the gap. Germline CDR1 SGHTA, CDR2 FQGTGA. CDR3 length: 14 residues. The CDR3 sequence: CASSLTGGGDEQYF. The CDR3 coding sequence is TGTGCCAGCAGCTTAACCGGCGGGGGCGACGAGCAGTACTTC.

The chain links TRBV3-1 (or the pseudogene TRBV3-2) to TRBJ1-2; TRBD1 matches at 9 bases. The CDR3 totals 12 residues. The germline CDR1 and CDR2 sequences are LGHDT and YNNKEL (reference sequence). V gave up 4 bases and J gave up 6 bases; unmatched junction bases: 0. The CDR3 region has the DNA TGTGCCAGCAGCCGACAGGGGGATGGCTACACCTTC. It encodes CASSRQGDGYTF.

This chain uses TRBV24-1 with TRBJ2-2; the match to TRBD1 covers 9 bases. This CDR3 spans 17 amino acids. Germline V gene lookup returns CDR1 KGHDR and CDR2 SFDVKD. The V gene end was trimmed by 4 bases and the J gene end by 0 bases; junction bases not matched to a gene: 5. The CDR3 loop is CATSDPTGGSNTGELFF. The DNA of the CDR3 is TGTGCCACCAGTGACCCGACAGGGGGTTCGAACACCGGGGAGCTGTTTTTT.

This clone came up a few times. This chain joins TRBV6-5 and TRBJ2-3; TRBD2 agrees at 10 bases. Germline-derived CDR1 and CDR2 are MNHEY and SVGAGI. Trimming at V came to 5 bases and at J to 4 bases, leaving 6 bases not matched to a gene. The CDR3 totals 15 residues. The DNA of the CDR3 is TGTGCCAGCAGTAAAACTAGCGGGGCCGCAGATACGCAGTATTTT. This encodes CASSKTSGAADTQYF.

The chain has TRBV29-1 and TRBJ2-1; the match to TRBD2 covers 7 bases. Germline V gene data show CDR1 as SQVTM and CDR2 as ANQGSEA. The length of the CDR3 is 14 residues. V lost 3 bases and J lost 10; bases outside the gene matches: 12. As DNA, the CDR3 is TGCAGCGTTGATATTAGCGGGCCGACCGACGAGCAGTTCTTC. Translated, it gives CSVDISGPTDEQFF.

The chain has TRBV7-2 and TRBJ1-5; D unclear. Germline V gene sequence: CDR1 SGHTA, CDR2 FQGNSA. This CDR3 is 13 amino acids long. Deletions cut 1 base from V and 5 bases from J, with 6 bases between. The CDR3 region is CASSLVSDQPQHF. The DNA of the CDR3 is TGTGCCAGCAGCTTAGTATCCGATCAGCCCCAGCATTTT.

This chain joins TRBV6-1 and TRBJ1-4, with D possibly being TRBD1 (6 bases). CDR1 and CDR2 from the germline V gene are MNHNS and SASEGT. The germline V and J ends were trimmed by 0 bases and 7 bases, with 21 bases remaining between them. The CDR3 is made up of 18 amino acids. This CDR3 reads CASSEALVLGRGGEKLFF. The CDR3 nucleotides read TGTGCCAGCAGTGAAGCGCTCGTGCTGGGCAGGGGCGGTGAAAAACTGTTTTTT.

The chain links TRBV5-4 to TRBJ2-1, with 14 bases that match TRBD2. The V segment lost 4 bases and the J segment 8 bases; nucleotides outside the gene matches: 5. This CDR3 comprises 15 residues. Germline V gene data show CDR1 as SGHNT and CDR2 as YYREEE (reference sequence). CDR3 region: CASSVGTSGSDEQFF. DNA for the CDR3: TGTGCCAGCAGCGTCGGGACTAGCGGGAGCGATGAGCAGTTCTTC.

CDR3 in DNA: TGTGCCAGCAGCGAGGACAGGGGTGGCAATCAGCCCCAGCATTTT. Protein: CASSEDRGGNQPQHF. V and J are TRBV6-5 and TRBJ1-5, with 9 bases matching TRBD1. The CDR3 is made up of 15 amino acids. Germline V gene lookup returns CDR1 MNHEY and CDR2 SVGAGI. J lost 2 bases, V lost 6 bases, and 5 bases had no gene match.

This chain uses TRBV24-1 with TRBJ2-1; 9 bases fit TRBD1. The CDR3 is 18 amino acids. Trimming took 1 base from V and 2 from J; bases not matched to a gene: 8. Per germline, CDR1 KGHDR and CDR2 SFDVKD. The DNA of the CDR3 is TGTGCCACCAGTGATTTAGGGGGACAGGGAACCACCTACAATGAGCAGTTCTTC. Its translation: CATSDLGGQGTTYNEQFF.